Below, 25 T cell receptor beta chains from the same sample are listed, as sequenced in a study of blood T cell repertoires in COVID-19. Only in-frame clones appear in the TCRdb table, and some are missing; sequencing was by immunoSEQ multiplex PCR. The profile shows about 140,000 clones, about 90% of them singletons. Sequencing used peripheral blood. Every receptor here comes from a woman between 55 and 75 years old with acute or convalescent COVID-19.

The rearrangement uses TRBV7-6 and TRBJ2-2, with a tentative D call TRBD1 (5 bases). CDR3 length equals 11 residues. The ends were cut back, 8 bases at V and 7 bases at J, with 8 bases in the middle. Germline values: CDR1 SGHVS, CDR2 FNYEAQ. The CDR3 sequence is CASSGIGELFF. DNA for the CDR3: TGTGCCAGCTCAGGGATCGGGGAGCTGTTTTTT.

In this sample, this clone turned up once. The chain links TRBV6-5 to TRBJ1-2, with TRBD1 matching 11 bases. Germline V gene data show CDR1 as MNHEY and CDR2 as SVGAGI. The J segment lost 2 bases and the V segment lost 6 bases, leaving 5 bases of the junction unmatched. This CDR3 is built from 15 residues. CDR3 nucleotides: TGTGCCAGCAGCCGAGGACAGGGGGCGAACTATGGCTACACCTTC. Translating it yields CASSRGQGANYGYTF.

The chain couples TRBV5-5 to TRBJ1-6, with TRBD1 identical over 8 bases. Trimming at V came to 4 bases and at J to 0 bases, leaving 9 bases not matched to a gene. CDR1 and CDR2 (germline): SGHKS, YYEKEE (reference sequence). The CDR3 consists of 18 residues. CDR3 region: CASSLGQALGSYNSPLHF. In DNA form, the CDR3 reads TGTGCCAGCAGCCTGGGACAGGCCTTGGGCTCCTATAATTCACCCCTCCACTTT.

The DNA of the CDR3 is TGTGCCAGTAGACGACAGGGCGCCTATGGCTACACCTTC. It encodes CASRRQGAYGYTF. The V call is TRBV19, the J call TRBJ1-2; 7 bases are a match to TRBD1. The germline gives CDR1 LNHDA, CDR2 SQIVND (reference sequence). The ends lost 6 bases at V and 4 bases at J; junction bases unmatched: 5. The CDR3 runs 13 residues. Combining the CDR3 with reference TRBV19 and TRBJ1-2 gives the whole variable domain DGGITQSPKYLFRKEGQNVTLSCEQNLNHDAMYWYRQDPGQGLRLIYYSQIVNDFQKGDIAEGYSVSREKKESFPLTVTSAQKNPTAFYLCASRRQGAYGYTFGSGTRLTVV.

As DNA, the CDR3 is TGTGCCAGCAGGGGCAGGGCCCTTACAACTAATGAAAAACTGTTTTTT. This gives the protein CASRGRALTTNEKLFF. The chain couples TRBV28 to TRBJ1-4; D possibly corresponds to TRBD1 (5 bases). V gave up 6 bases and J gave up 0 bases, with 14 bases separating them. Germline loops: CDR1 MDHEN, CDR2 SYDVKM. The CDR3 extends over 16 amino acids.

The chain is built from TRBV6-2 or TRBV6-3 and TRBJ2-1, with D perhaps matching TRBD1 (5 bases). CDR1 is MNHEY and CDR2 is SVGEGT in the germline V gene. The CDR3 loop spans 16 amino acids. Trimming removed 4 bases from V and 3 bases from J, with 16 bases in between. CDR3: CASSSPTVFYYNEQFF. The CDR3 nucleotides are TGTGCCAGCAGTTCCCCGACAGTCTTCTACTACAATGAGCAGTTCTTC.

Details on this clone: This specimen includes other DNA sequences encoding the same CDR3. The chain uses TRBV7-2 and TRBJ1-3; maybe TRBD1 (5 bases). CDR1 is SGHTA, CDR2 FQGNSA, per germline. This CDR3 is built from 14 residues. Trimming took 5 bases from V and 2 from J, leaving 10 bases between them. The CDR3 nucleotides read TGTGCCAGCAGCCATACAGGCGCTGGAAACACCATATATTTT. Residues: CASSHTGAGNTIYF.

The chain is built from TRBV9 and TRBJ2-2, with TRBD2 identical over 11 bases. The CDR3 extends over 17 amino acids. Losses at the gene ends were 6 bases for V and 0 bases for J; bases not matched to a gene: 7. Germline V lookup: CDR1 SGDLS, CDR2 YYNGEE. The CDR3 loop is CASNPSGGSPNTGELFF. The CDR3 coding sequence is TGTGCCAGCAACCCTAGCGGGGGGTCCCCGAACACCGGGGAGCTGTTTTTT. The full variable domain, completed using reference TRBV9 and TRBJ2-2, is DSGVTQTPKHLITATGQRVTLRCSPRSGDLSVYWYQQSLDQGLQFLIQYYNGEERAKGNILERFSAQQFPDLHSELNLSSLELGDSALYFCASNPSGGSPNTGELFFGEGSRLTVL.

This chain uses TRBV11-2 with TRBJ1-4, with D possibly matching TRBD1 (5 bases). The ends were cut back, 1 base at V and 4 bases at J, with 22 bases in the middle. This CDR3 contains 19 residues. In germline, CDR1 is SGHAT, CDR2 FQNNGV. This CDR3 is CASSLVGQGLARLNEKLFF. Here the CDR3 DNA reads TGTGCCAGCAGCTTAGTCGGACAAGGCTTAGCTCGGCTTAATGAAAAACTGTTTTTT.

V usage is TRBV9 and J usage is TRBJ2-1; TRBD2 matches at 10 bases. V dropped 4 bases and J dropped 10; count of bases not matched to a gene: 11. CDR1 and CDR2 from the germline V gene are SGDLS and YYNGEE. There are 15 residues in the CDR3. In DNA, the CDR3 is TGTGCCAGCAGCCCAGGGACTAGCGCCTTAGGGGAGCAGTTCTTC. It encodes CASSPGTSALGEQFF.

The chain uses TRBV7-6 and TRBJ2-5, with 7 bases matching TRBD2. There are 15 residues in the CDR3. The ends lost 6 bases at V and 5 bases at J; junction bases unmatched: 12. Per germline, CDR1 SGHVS and CDR2 FNYEAQ. The CDR3 sequence is CASSPRGGAVETQYF. The DNA for the CDR3 is TGTGCCAGCAGTCCAAGGGGAGGGGCGGTGGAGACCCAGTACTTC.

The V gene is TRBV6-5, the J gene TRBJ1-5; 8 nucleotides line up with TRBD1. Germline assignment: CDR1 MNHEY and CDR2 SVGAGI. The length of the CDR3 is 14 residues. J gave up 6 bases and V 6 bases, and 7 bases lay outside the gene matches. CDR3 protein: CASSADRVGQPQHF. The CDR3 region has the DNA TGTGCCAGCAGCGCGGACAGGGTGGGTCAGCCCCAGCATTTT.

CDR3 in amino acids: CAISELFGRTNYGYTF. The CDR3 DNA reads as TGTGCCATCAGTGAGCTGTTTGGCAGAACCAACTATGGCTACACCTTC. The chain couples TRBV10-3 to TRBJ1-2; no clear D gene. The germline V gene has CDR1 ENHRY and CDR2 SYGVKD. With 2 bases removed from V and 2 bases from J, the gap between germline ends came to 15 bases. The CDR3 spans 16 residues.

The gene calls are TRBV3-1 (or the pseudogene TRBV3-2) and TRBJ2-3; TRBD2 agrees at 10 bases. J gave up 4 bases and V 1 base, and 5 bases lay outside the gene matches. This CDR3 is 16 amino acids long. Germline V gene sequence: CDR1 LGHDT, CDR2 YNNKEL (reference sequence). CDR3: CASSQVAGGPADTQYF. CDR3 bases: TGTGCCAGCAGCCAAGTAGCGGGGGGCCCTGCAGATACGCAGTATTTT.

The CDR3 loop reads CASSSRETQYF. For the CDR3, the DNA is TGTGCCAGCAGCTCCCGGGAGACCCAGTACTTC. The J gene is TRBJ2-5, the V gene TRBV6-5; D is unclear. Trimming pared 6 bases from V and 5 bases from J, leaving 7 bases between. The CDR3 contains 11 residues. Germline lookup yields CDR1 MNHEY and CDR2 SVGAGI.

The chain combines TRBV6-6 with TRBJ1-2, with TRBD1 identical over 7 bases. Germline CDR1 MNHNY, CDR2 SVGAGI (reference sequence). Losses at the gene ends were 7 bases for V and 3 bases for J; bases not matched to a gene: 5. The CDR3 is made up of 13 amino acids. The CDR3 reads CASTRDSYYGYTF. CDR3 DNA sequence: TGTGCCAGCACCCGGGACAGCTACTATGGCTACACCTTC.

This clone has just one count. The chain uses TRBV19 and TRBJ1-2, with D maybe TRBD1 (6 bases). V dropped 5 bases and J dropped 6 bases, with 13 bases sitting between them. This CDR3 spans 13 amino acids. The V gene's germline CDR1 is LNHDA and CDR2 SQIVND (reference sequence). The CDR3 here is CASSDQGMDGYTF. CDR3 sequence (DNA): TGTGCCAGTAGTGATCAGGGGATGGATGGCTACACCTTC.

V gene TRBV6-5 combines with J gene TRBJ2-7, with a tentative D call TRBD1 (5 bases). The CDR3 totals 15 residues. CDR1 is MNHEY, CDR2 SVGAGI, per germline. V dropped 6 bases and J dropped 2 bases, with 17 bases sitting between them. CDR3 loop: CASSYDSNQPYEQYF. In DNA form, the CDR3 reads TGTGCCAGCAGCTACGACAGCAACCAACCCTACGAGCAGTACTTC.

The count of this clone is one. This chain joins TRBV7-2 and TRBJ2-3; 10 positions agree with TRBD2. The germline V gene has CDR1 SGHTA and CDR2 FQGNSA. V dropped 2 bases and J dropped 0; count of bases not matched to a gene: 8. The CDR3 spans 18 residues. The DNA of the CDR3 is TGTGCCAGCAGCTTAAGCCCGCTAGCGGGGGCCAGCACAGATACGCAGTATTTT. Translated, it gives CASSLSPLAGASTDTQYF.

Worth noting for this clone: Other nucleotide sequences in the sample specify the same CDR3. The CDR3 loop reads CASSWTGGSYNEQFF. The CDR3 DNA is TGTGCCAGCAGTTGGACGGGGGGGTCCTACAATGAGCAGTTCTTC. This rearrangement joins TRBV7-9 to TRBJ2-1, with TRBD2 matching 8 bases. V lost 6 bases, J lost 1 base, and 5 bases stayed unmatched. This CDR3 has 15 amino acids. Germline CDR1 SEHNR, CDR2 FQNEAQ (reference sequence).

The chain recombines TRBV30 with TRBJ2-3; 9 bases are shared with TRBD2. The junction had 2 bases not matched to a gene; V was cut back by 0 bases and J by 4 bases. This CDR3 has 14 residues. Germline CDR1 is GTSNPN and CDR2 is SVGIG (reference sequence). CDR3 sequence: CAWSVGGGADTQYF. The CDR3 bases are TGTGCCTGGAGTGTTGGCGGGGGGGCAGATACGCAGTATTTT.

This chain connects TRBV5-1 to TRBJ1-6; 8 nucleotides line up with TRBD1. Germline loops: CDR1 SGHRS, CDR2 YFSETQ. The V gene end was trimmed by 4 bases and the J gene end by 10 bases; junction bases not matched to a gene: 7. This CDR3 contains 14 residues. In DNA, the CDR3 is TGCGCCAGCAGCCCAGGACAGGGACGCTCACCCCTCCACTTT. Its translation is CASSPGQGRSPLHF.

V gene TRBV6-5 combines with J gene TRBJ2-7; D perhaps matches TRBD1 (5 bases). This CDR3 region has 15 residues. The germline CDR1 and CDR2 sequences are MNHEY and SVGAGI. Trimming removed 2 bases at V and 0 bases at J, with 11 bases between. The CDR3 region has the DNA TGTGCCAGCAGTTACCTAGACAGTGGCTCCTACGAGCAGTACTTC. Encoded protein: CASSYLDSGSYEQYF.

The rearrangement links TRBV9 to TRBJ1-3; D not certain. V dropped 0 bases and J dropped 5 bases, with 9 bases sitting between them. This CDR3 spans 14 amino acids. Germline V gene lookup returns CDR1 SGDLS and CDR2 YYNGEE. The CDR3 region is CASSVGTERNTIYF. For the CDR3, the DNA is TGTGCCAGCAGCGTAGGCACAGAGAGAAACACCATATATTTT. Variable domain in full (rest from reference TRBV9 and TRBJ1-3): DSGVTQTPKHLITATGQRVTLRCSPRSGDLSVYWYQQSLDQGLQFLIQYYNGEERAKGNILERFSAQQFPDLHSELNLSSLELGDSALYFCASSVGTERNTIYFGEGSWLTVV.

DNA of the CDR3: TGTGCCAGCATATCCCAGAACAGGGGGACCGGGGAGCTGTTTTTT. Protein product: CASISQNRGTGELFF. The chain carries TRBV6-4 and TRBJ2-2; 8 bases match TRBD1. Looked up from germline, CDR1 is MRHNA and CDR2 is SNTAGT. V was clipped by 7 bases and J by 5 bases; unmatched bases: 9. The CDR3 totals 15 residues.